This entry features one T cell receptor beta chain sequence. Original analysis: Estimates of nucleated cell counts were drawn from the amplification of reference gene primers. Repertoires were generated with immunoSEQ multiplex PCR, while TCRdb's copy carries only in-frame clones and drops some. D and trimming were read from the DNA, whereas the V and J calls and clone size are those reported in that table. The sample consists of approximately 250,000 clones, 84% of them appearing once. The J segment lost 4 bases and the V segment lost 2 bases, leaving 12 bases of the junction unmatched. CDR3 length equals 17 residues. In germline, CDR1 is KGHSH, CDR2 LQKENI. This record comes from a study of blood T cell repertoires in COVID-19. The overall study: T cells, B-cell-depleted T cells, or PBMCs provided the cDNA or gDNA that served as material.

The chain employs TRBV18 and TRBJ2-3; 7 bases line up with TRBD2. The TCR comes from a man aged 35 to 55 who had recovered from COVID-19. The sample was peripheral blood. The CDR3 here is CASSPWRQGGSSDTQYF. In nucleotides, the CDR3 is TGTGCCAGCTCACCATGGCGGCAGGGAGGGAGCTCAGATACGCAGTATTTT.